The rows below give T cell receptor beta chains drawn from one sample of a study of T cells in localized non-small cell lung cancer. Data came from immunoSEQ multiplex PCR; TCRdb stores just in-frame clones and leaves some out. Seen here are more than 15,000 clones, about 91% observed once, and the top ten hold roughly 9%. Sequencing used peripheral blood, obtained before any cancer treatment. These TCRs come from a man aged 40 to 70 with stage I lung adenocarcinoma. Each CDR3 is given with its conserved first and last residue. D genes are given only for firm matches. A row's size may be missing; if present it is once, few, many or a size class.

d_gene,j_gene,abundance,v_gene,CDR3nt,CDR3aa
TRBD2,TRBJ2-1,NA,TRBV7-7,TGTGCCAGCAGCTTCGGACTAGCGGGATACAATGAGCAGTTCTTC,CASSFGLAGYNEQFF
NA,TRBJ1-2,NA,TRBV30,TGTGCCTGGAGGGCCAGGTCGGGCTATGGCTACACCTTC,CAWRARSGYGYTF
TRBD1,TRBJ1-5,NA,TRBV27,TGTGCCAGCAGTTCCCAGGGGGCAGTAAGCAATCAGCCCCAGCATTTT,CASSSQGAVSNQPQHF
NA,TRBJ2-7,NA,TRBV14,TGTGCCAGCAGCCCCCAACCTTATTACGAGCAGTACTTC,CASSPQPYYEQYF
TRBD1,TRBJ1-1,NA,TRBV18,TGTGCCAGCTCACCAGAGACAGGGCGCACTGAAGCTTTCTTT,CASSPETGRTEAFF
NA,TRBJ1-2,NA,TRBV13,TGTGCCAGCAGCTCCCTCCCGGATGATGACTACACCTTC,CASSSLPDDDYTF
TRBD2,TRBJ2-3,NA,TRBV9,TGTGCCAGCAGCGTAGAAGTTTCGACTAGCAGCACAGATACGCAGTATTTT,CASSVEVSTSSTDTQYF
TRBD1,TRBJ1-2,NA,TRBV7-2,TGTGCCAGCAGCTACCCCGACAGGGGTGGCTACACCTTC,CASSYPDRGGYTF
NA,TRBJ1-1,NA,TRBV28,TGTGCCAGCAGCCAATCTCGGGACGAAGCTTTCTTT,CASSQSRDEAFF
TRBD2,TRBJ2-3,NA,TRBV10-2,TGCGCCAGACCGACTAGCCGTTACACAGATACGCAGTATTTT,CARPTSRYTDTQYF
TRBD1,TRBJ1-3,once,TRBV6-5,TGTGCCAGCCAGACAGGGCCCTTAGAGGACACCATATATTTT,CASQTGPLEDTIYF
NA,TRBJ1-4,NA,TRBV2,TGTGCCAGCACCCAGGGGTCATTAGTAGGCGAAAAACTGTTTTTT,CASTQGSLVGEKLFF
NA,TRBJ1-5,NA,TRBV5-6,TGTGCCAGCAGCTCGGAGGGTCAGCCCCAGCATTTT,CASSSEGQPQHF
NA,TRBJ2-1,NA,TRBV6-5,TGTGCCAGCAGTTACCGGACAAGAAACAATGAGCAGTTCTTC,CASSYRTRNNEQFF
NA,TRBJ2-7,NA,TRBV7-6,TGTGCCAGCAGCTTAGAGGGGCACGAGCAGTACTTC,CASSLEGHEQYF
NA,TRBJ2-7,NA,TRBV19,TGTGCCAGTAGTTCCCGACGGAGCTCCTACGAGCAGTACTTC,CASSSRRSSYEQYF
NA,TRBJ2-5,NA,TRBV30,TGTGCCTGGAGGTTAGCGACAGAGACCCAGTACTTC,CAWRLATETQYF
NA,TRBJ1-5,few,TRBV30,TGTGCCTGGGCCGGGGGGGCGAATCAGCCCCAGCATTTT,CAWAGGANQPQHF
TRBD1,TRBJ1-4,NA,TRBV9,TGTGCCAGCAGCGTTGACAGGGCGGAAAAACTGTTTTTT,CASSVDRAEKLFF
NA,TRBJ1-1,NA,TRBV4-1,TGCGCCAGCAGCCAAGGAAACACTGAAGCTTTCTTT,CASSQGNTEAFF
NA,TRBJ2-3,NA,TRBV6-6,TGTGCCAGCAGTTACAGAGTGGGTTCCGGGGCTGATACGCAGTATTTT,CASSYRVGSGADTQYF
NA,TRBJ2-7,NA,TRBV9,TGTGCCAGCAGCGTAGGAGACGAGAGGGCTGGTGAGCAGTGCTTC,CASSVGDERAGEQCF
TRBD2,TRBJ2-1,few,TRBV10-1,TGCGCCAGCAGTGACCCCGCGGGGGGCTCCTACAATGAGCAGTTCTTC,CASSDPAGGSYNEQFF
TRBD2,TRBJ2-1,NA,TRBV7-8,TGTGCCAGCAGACAGACTAGCGGGGGGTATCGACACTCCTACAATGAGCAGTTCTTC,CASRQTSGGYRHSYNEQFF
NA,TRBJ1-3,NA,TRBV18,TGTGCCAGCTCACCCTCGGGCGAATCTGGAAACACCATATATTTT,CASSPSGESGNTIYF
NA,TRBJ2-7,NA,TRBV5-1,TGCGCCAGCAGCTTGGTAGCGCCCAGCTCCTACGAGCAGTACTTC,CASSLVAPSSYEQYF
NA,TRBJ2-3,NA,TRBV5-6,TGTGCCAGCAGCTTGGTGGCGGCTAGCACAGATACGCAGTATTTT,CASSLVAASTDTQYF
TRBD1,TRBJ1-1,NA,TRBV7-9,TGTGCCAGCAGCAGGGGGGACAGGAGAAACACTGAAGCTTTCTTT,CASSRGDRRNTEAFF
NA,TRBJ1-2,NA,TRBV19,TGTGCCAGTAGTATGACCCCCTATGGCTACACCTTC,CASSMTPYGYTF
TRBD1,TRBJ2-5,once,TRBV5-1,TGCGCCAGCCGTGAGGGACAGCAAGAGACCCAGTACTTC,CASREGQQETQYF
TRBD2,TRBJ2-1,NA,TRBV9,TGTGCCAGCAGCGTAGGGAGCGGGGGGTACAATGAGCAGTTCTTC,CASSVGSGGYNEQFF
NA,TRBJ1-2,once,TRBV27,TGTGCCAGCAGTTTAACCTCCCCAGGGGCAGTTTTCGGTGGCTACACCTTC,CASSLTSPGAVFGGYTF
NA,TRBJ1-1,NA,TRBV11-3,TGTGCCAGCAGCTCTGAGGGGAGGACTGAAGCTTTCTTT,CASSSEGRTEAFF